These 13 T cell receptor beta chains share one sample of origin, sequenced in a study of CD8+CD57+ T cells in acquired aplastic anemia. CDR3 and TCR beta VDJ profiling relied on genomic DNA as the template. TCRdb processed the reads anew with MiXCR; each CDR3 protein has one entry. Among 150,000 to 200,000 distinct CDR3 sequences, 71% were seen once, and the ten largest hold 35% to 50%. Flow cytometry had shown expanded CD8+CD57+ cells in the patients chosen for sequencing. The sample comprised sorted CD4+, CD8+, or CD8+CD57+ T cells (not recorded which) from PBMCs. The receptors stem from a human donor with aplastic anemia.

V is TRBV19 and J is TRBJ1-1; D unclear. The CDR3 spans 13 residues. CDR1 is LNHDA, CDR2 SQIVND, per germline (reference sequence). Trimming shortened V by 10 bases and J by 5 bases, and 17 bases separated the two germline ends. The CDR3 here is CATQTGFETEAFF. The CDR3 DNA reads TGTGCCACTCAGACGGGGTTCGAGACTGAAGCTTTCTTT.

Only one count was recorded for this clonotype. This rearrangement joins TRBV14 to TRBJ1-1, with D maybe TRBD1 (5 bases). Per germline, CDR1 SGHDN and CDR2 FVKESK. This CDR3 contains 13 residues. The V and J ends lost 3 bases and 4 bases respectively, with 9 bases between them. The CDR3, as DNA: TGTGCCAGCAGCCAGGGACGTAGCACTGAAGCTTTCTTT. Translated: CASSQGRSTEAFF. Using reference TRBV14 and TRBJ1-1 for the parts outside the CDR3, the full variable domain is EAGVTQFPSHSVIEKGQTVTLRCDPISGHDNLYWYRRVMGKEIKFLLHFVKESKQDESGMPNNRFLAERTGGTYSTLKVQPAELEDSGVYFCASSQGRSTEAFFGQGTRLTVV.

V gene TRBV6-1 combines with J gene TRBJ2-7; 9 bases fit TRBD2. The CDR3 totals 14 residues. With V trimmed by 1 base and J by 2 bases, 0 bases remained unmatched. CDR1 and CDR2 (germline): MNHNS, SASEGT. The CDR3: CASSEGTSAYEQYF. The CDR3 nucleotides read TGTGCCAGCAGTGAAGGGACTAGCGCCTACGAGCAGTACTTC.

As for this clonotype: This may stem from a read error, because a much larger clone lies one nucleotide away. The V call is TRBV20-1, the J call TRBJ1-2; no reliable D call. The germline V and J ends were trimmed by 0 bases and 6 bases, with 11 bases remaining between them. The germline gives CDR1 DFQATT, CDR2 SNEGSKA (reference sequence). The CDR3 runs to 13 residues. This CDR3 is CSARDATNHGYTF. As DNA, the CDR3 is TGCAGTGCTAGAGACGCCACGAACCATGGCTACACCTTC.

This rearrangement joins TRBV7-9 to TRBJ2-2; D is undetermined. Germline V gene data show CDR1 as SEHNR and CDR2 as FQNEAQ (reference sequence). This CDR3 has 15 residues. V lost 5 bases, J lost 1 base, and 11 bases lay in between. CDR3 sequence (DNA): TGTGCCAGCAGCCCCGGGTGGAGGAACACCGGGGAGCTGTTTTTT. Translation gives CASSPGWRNTGELFF.

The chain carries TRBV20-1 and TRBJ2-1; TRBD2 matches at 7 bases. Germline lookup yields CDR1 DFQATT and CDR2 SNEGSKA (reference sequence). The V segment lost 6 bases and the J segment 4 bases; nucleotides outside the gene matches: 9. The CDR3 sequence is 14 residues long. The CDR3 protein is CSAPQGGVYNEQFF. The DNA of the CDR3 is TGCAGTGCCCCCCAGGGAGGGGTATACAATGAGCAGTTCTTC.

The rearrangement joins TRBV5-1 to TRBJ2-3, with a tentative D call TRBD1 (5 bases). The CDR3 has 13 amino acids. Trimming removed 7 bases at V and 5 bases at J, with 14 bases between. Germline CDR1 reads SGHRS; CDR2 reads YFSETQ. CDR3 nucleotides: TGCGCCAGCCTAGGACACCGAGAAGATACGCAGTATTTT. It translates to CASLGHREDTQYF.

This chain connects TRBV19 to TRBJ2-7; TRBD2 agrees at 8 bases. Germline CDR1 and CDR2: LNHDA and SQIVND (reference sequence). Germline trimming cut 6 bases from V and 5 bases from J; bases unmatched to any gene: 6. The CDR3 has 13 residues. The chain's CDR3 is CASSERERNEQYF. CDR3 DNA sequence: TGTGCCAGTAGCGAGCGGGAGAGGAACGAGCAGTACTTC.

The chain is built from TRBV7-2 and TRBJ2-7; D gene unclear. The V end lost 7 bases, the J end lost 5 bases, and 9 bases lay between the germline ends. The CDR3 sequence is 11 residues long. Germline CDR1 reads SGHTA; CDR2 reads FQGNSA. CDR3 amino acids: CASTLRDEQYF. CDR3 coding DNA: TGTGCCAGCACCCTAAGGGACGAGCAGTACTTC.

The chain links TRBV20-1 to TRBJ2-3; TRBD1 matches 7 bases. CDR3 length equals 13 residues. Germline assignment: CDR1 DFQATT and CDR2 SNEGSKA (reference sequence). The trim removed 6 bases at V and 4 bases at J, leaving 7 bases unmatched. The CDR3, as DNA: TGCAGTGCGACGAGACAGGGCGCAGATACGCAGTATTTT. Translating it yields CSATRQGADTQYF.

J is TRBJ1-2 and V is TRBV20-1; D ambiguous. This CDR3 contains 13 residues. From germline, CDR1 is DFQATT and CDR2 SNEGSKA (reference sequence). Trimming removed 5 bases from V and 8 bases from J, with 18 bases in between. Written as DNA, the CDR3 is TGCAGTGCTTACACCGGGAAGTCTCAAGGCTACACCTTC. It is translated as CSAYTGKSQGYTF.

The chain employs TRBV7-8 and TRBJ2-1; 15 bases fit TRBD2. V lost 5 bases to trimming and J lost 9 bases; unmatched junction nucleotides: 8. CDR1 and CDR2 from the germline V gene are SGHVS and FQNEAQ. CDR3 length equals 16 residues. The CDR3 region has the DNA TGTGCCAGCAGCAATTTGGGACTAGCGGGGGGTTCTGAGCAGTTCTTC. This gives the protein CASSNLGLAGGSEQFF.

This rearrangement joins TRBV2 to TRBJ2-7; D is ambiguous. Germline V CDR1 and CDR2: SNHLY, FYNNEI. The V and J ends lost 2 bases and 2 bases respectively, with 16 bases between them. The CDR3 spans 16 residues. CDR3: CASSERFSGPTYEQYF. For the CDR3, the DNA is TGTGCCAGCAGTGAAAGGTTTAGTGGCCCGACCTACGAGCAGTACTTC.